These T cell receptor beta chains were read from a single sample in a study of blood T cell repertoires in COVID-19. The table came from immunoSEQ multiplex PCR; TCRdb's copy has only in-frame clones and leaves some out. The sample holds around 400,000 clones, around four fifths seen once. Specimen: PBMCs or T cells enriched from blood (not recorded which). The receptors stem from a woman between 50 and 59 years old who had recovered from COVID-19. Both conserved end residues are part of each CDR3. A D gene is named only where the DNA matches it firmly. A row's size may be missing; if present it is once, few, many or a size class.

cdr3_aa: CASTPVGQLNTEAFF
cdr3_nt: TGTGCCAGCACCCCTGTGGGACAGCTGAACACTGAAGCTTTCTTT
v_call: TRBV6-2/TRBV6-3
d_call: TRBD1
clone_size: NA
j_call: TRBJ1-1

cdr3_aa: CAWSTLQGLSSYNEQFF
cdr3_nt: TGTGCCTGGAGTACGTTGCAGGGGCTGAGCTCCTACAATGAGCAGTTCTTC
v_call: TRBV30
d_call: NA
clone_size: once
j_call: TRBJ2-1

cdr3_aa: CASSEAIGGNQPQHF
cdr3_nt: TGTGCCAGCAGTGAAGCTATCGGGGGCAATCAGCCCCAGCATTTT
v_call: TRBV6-1
d_call: NA
clone_size: many
j_call: TRBJ1-5

cdr3_aa: CASSLGDRGYGYTF
cdr3_nt: TGTGCCAGCAGTTTAGGGGACAGGGGTTATGGCTACACCTTC
v_call: TRBV6-5
d_call: TRBD1
clone_size: NA
j_call: TRBJ1-2

cdr3_aa: CAISGGIENNQPQHF
cdr3_nt: TGTGCCATCAGTGGAGGGATCGAAAACAATCAGCCCCAGCATTTT
v_call: TRBV10-3
d_call: NA
clone_size: NA
j_call: TRBJ1-5

cdr3_aa: CASSTQARSGNTIYF
cdr3_nt: TGTGCCAGCAGCACCCAGGCTCGCTCTGGAAACACCATATATTTT
v_call: TRBV9
d_call: NA
clone_size: NA
j_call: TRBJ1-3

cdr3_aa: CASSLGLATDTQYF
cdr3_nt: TGTGCCAGCAGCCTTGGACTAGCGACCGATACGCAGTATTTT
v_call: TRBV6-5
d_call: TRBD2
clone_size: once
j_call: TRBJ2-3

cdr3_aa: CASSQESLFTTNEKLFF
cdr3_nt: TGCGCCAGCAGCCAAGAGTCCCTGTTTACAACTAATGAAAAACTGTTTTTT
v_call: TRBV4-1
d_call: NA
clone_size: NA
j_call: TRBJ1-4

cdr3_aa: CASSPSGTDNEKLFF
cdr3_nt: TGCGCCAGCAGCCCTTCCGGGACAGATAATGAAAAACTGTTTTTT
v_call: TRBV5-1
d_call: TRBD1
clone_size: NA
j_call: TRBJ1-4

cdr3_aa: CASSRTGNGNGYTF
cdr3_nt: TGTGCCAGCAGCAGGACAGGCAACGGGAATGGCTACACCTTC
v_call: TRBV3-1/TRBV3-2
d_call: TRBD1
clone_size: once
j_call: TRBJ1-2

cdr3_aa: CASSYAGKENTIYF
cdr3_nt: TGTGCCAGCAGTTACGCAGGGAAGGAAAACACCATATATTTT
v_call: TRBV6-5
d_call: NA
clone_size: NA
j_call: TRBJ1-3

cdr3_aa: CASSRRTSGSYNEQFF
cdr3_nt: TGTGCCAGCAGCCGACGGACTAGCGGCTCCTACAATGAGCAGTTCTTC
v_call: TRBV3-1/TRBV3-2
d_call: TRBD2
clone_size: NA
j_call: TRBJ2-1

cdr3_aa: CASSVDSQGSGYTF
cdr3_nt: TGTGCCAGCAGCGTAGATAGCCAGGGCAGCGGCTACACCTTC
v_call: TRBV9
d_call: NA
clone_size: once
j_call: TRBJ1-2

cdr3_aa: CQGAMNTEAFF
cdr3_nt: TGCCAGGGGGCGATGAACACTGAAGCTTTCTTT
v_call: TRBV29-1
d_call: TRBD1
clone_size: NA
j_call: TRBJ1-1

cdr3_aa: CASSPSPSGTGELFF
cdr3_nt: TGTGCCAGCAGCCCTAGTCCTAGCGGGACCGGGGAGCTGTTTTTT
v_call: TRBV9
d_call: TRBD2
clone_size: NA
j_call: TRBJ2-2

cdr3_aa: CASSLRDRGFEAFF
cdr3_nt: TGTGCCAGCAGTTTGCGGGACAGGGGTTTTGAAGCTTTCTTT
v_call: TRBV27
d_call: TRBD1
clone_size: NA
j_call: TRBJ1-1

cdr3_aa: CASSLGSRDTQYF
cdr3_nt: TGTGCCAGCAGCCTGGGCAGCCGAGATACGCAGTATTTT
v_call: TRBV4-2
d_call: NA
clone_size: NA
j_call: TRBJ2-3

cdr3_aa: CASSQIRDRGSDEQYF
cdr3_nt: TGTGCCAGCAGCCAAATCCGGGACAGGGGTTCAGACGAGCAGTACTTC
v_call: TRBV3-1/TRBV3-2
d_call: TRBD1
clone_size: NA
j_call: TRBJ2-7

cdr3_aa: CASTTQEAPSYEQYF
cdr3_nt: TGTGCCAGCACCACCCAGGAGGCTCCGTCCTACGAGCAGTACTTC
v_call: TRBV6-5
d_call: NA
clone_size: NA
j_call: TRBJ2-7

cdr3_aa: CATGTGTGYNEQFF
cdr3_nt: TGTGCCACAGGCACAGGGACCGGCTACAATGAGCAGTTCTTC
v_call: TRBV24-1
d_call: NA
clone_size: NA
j_call: TRBJ2-1

cdr3_aa: CASSQGGQPQHF
cdr3_nt: TGTGCCAGCAGCCAAGGCGGTCAGCCCCAGCATTTT
v_call: TRBV3-1/TRBV3-2
d_call: NA
clone_size: few
j_call: TRBJ1-5

cdr3_aa: CASSLLQGNTGELFF
cdr3_nt: TGCGCCAGCAGCTTGTTACAGGGGAACACCGGGGAGCTGTTTTTT
v_call: TRBV5-1
d_call: NA
clone_size: NA
j_call: TRBJ2-2

cdr3_aa: CASSQEGGRTADNEQFF
cdr3_nt: TGCGCCAGCAGCCAAGAAGGGGGCAGGACAGCCGACAATGAGCAGTTCTTC
v_call: TRBV4-3
d_call: TRBD1
clone_size: NA
j_call: TRBJ2-1

cdr3_aa: CASSSEQGNSPLHF
cdr3_nt: TGTGCCAGCAGCTCAGAACAGGGGAATTCACCCCTCCACTTT
v_call: TRBV7-8
d_call: TRBD1
clone_size: NA
j_call: TRBJ1-6

cdr3_aa: CASSSKAGASRTDTQYF
cdr3_nt: TGTGCCAGCAGCTCGAAAGCGGGAGCGTCGCGCACAGATACGCAGTATTTT
v_call: TRBV7-7
d_call: TRBD2
clone_size: NA
j_call: TRBJ2-3

cdr3_aa: CASSLASLQGTEAFF
cdr3_nt: TGTGCCAGCAGCTTAGCGTCCTTACAGGGGACTGAAGCTTTCTTT
v_call: TRBV7-2
d_call: TRBD1
clone_size: NA
j_call: TRBJ1-1

cdr3_aa: CASSQDSVSPLWYGYTF
cdr3_nt: TGTGCCAGCAGCCAAGATTCGGTCTCACCCCTCTGGTATGGCTACACCTTC
v_call: TRBV4-2
d_call: NA
clone_size: few
j_call: TRBJ1-2

cdr3_aa: CASSVGDRPTNYGYTF
cdr3_nt: TGTGCCAGCAGCGTAGGGGACAGACCGACTAACTATGGCTACACCTTC
v_call: TRBV9
d_call: TRBD1
clone_size: NA
j_call: TRBJ1-2

cdr3_aa: CASSQRRPYRERIEQFF
cdr3_nt: TGTGCCAGCAGCCAACGCCGCCCTTATCGGGAGAGGATTGAGCAGTTCTTC
v_call: TRBV4-2
d_call: NA
clone_size: once
j_call: TRBJ2-1

cdr3_aa: CASTAYMNTEAFF
cdr3_nt: TGTGCCAGCACCGCCTATATGAACACTGAAGCTTTCTTT
v_call: TRBV28
d_call: NA
clone_size: NA
j_call: TRBJ1-1

cdr3_aa: CAWSGASNSPLHF
cdr3_nt: TGTGCCTGGAGTGGGGCTTCTAATTCACCCCTCCACTTT
v_call: TRBV30
d_call: NA
clone_size: NA
j_call: TRBJ1-6

cdr3_aa: CASSPDAAGNSPLHF
cdr3_nt: TGTGCCAGCAGCCCCGATGCCGCCGGTAATTCACCCCTCCACTTT
v_call: TRBV2
d_call: NA
clone_size: NA
j_call: TRBJ1-6

cdr3_aa: CASSGASLGNTIYF
cdr3_nt: TGTGCCAGCAGTGGGGCGTCGCTTGGAAACACCATATATTTT
v_call: TRBV25-1
d_call: NA
clone_size: NA
j_call: TRBJ1-3

cdr3_aa: CSVKDRVEQPQHF
cdr3_nt: TGCAGCGTAAAAGACAGGGTGGAACAGCCCCAGCATTTT
v_call: TRBV29-1
d_call: TRBD1
clone_size: NA
j_call: TRBJ1-5

cdr3_aa: CASSFTGGSGGYTF
cdr3_nt: TGTGCCAGCAGCTTCACAGGGGGCTCGGGTGGCTACACCTTC
v_call: TRBV11-3
d_call: TRBD1
clone_size: few
j_call: TRBJ1-2

cdr3_aa: CASSHGTLDNSPLHF
cdr3_nt: TGTGCCAGCAGCCATGGGACACTCGATAATTCACCCCTCCACTTT
v_call: TRBV5-6
d_call: NA
clone_size: NA
j_call: TRBJ1-6

cdr3_aa: CASSPQDRGNQPQHF
cdr3_nt: TGTGCCAGCAGCCCACAGGACAGGGGCAATCAGCCCCAGCATTTT
v_call: TRBV7-2
d_call: TRBD1
clone_size: few
j_call: TRBJ1-5

cdr3_aa: CASSQGGPNTEAFF
cdr3_nt: TGTGCCAGCAGCCAAGGGGGCCCTAACACTGAAGCTTTCTTT
v_call: TRBV3-1/TRBV3-2
d_call: NA
clone_size: NA
j_call: TRBJ1-1

cdr3_aa: CASSSMLGSEQYF
cdr3_nt: TGTGCCAGCAGTAGTATGCTTGGGAGCGAGCAGTACTTC
v_call: TRBV6-5
d_call: NA
clone_size: few
j_call: TRBJ2-7

cdr3_aa: CASSEDSDTEAFF
cdr3_nt: TGTGCCAGCAGTGAGGACAGTGACACTGAAGCTTTCTTT
v_call: TRBV2
d_call: NA
clone_size: NA
j_call: TRBJ1-1

cdr3_aa: CATSRGGQGMGEAFF
cdr3_nt: TGTGCCACCAGCAGAGGAGGGCAGGGGATGGGTGAAGCTTTCTTT
v_call: TRBV15
d_call: NA
clone_size: NA
j_call: TRBJ1-1

cdr3_aa: CASSLGYGEAFF
cdr3_nt: TGTGCCAGCAGCTTAGGCTACGGTGAAGCTTTCTTT
v_call: TRBV13
d_call: NA
clone_size: NA
j_call: TRBJ1-1

cdr3_aa: CASSIDGDSSGNTIYF
cdr3_nt: TGTGCCAGTAGTATTGATGGAGACAGCTCTGGAAACACCATATATTTT
v_call: TRBV19
d_call: NA
clone_size: NA
j_call: TRBJ1-3

cdr3_aa: CSVGPGVRQPQHF
cdr3_nt: TGCAGCGTTGGGCCAGGCGTACGACAGCCCCAGCATTTT
v_call: TRBV29-1
d_call: NA
clone_size: once
j_call: TRBJ1-5

cdr3_aa: CAWGQKNTEAFF
cdr3_nt: TGTGCCTGGGGACAGAAGAACACTGAAGCTTTCTTT
v_call: TRBV30
d_call: NA
clone_size: NA
j_call: TRBJ1-1

cdr3_aa: CASSPGSGGGAYEQYF
cdr3_nt: TGCGCCAGCAGCCCGGGAAGCGGGGGGGGTGCCTACGAGCAGTACTTC
v_call: TRBV5-1
d_call: TRBD2
clone_size: NA
j_call: TRBJ2-7

cdr3_aa: CASSSRGIGAFF
cdr3_nt: TGTGCCAGCAGTTCAAGAGGGATCGGAGCTTTCTTT
v_call: TRBV12-3/TRBV12-4
d_call: NA
clone_size: NA
j_call: TRBJ1-1

cdr3_aa: CAIDRALNQPQHF
cdr3_nt: TGTGCCATCGACAGGGCCCTCAATCAGCCCCAGCATTTT
v_call: TRBV7-9
d_call: TRBD1
clone_size: NA
j_call: TRBJ1-5

cdr3_aa: CAWSVGEASNSPLHF
cdr3_nt: TGTGCCTGGAGTGTAGGAGAGGCCTCGAATTCACCCCTCCACTTT
v_call: TRBV30
d_call: NA
clone_size: NA
j_call: TRBJ1-6

cdr3_aa: CASSSWGLQFYEQYF
cdr3_nt: TGTGCCAGCAGTTCCTGGGGACTGCAATTCTACGAGCAGTACTTC
v_call: TRBV27
d_call: NA
clone_size: NA
j_call: TRBJ2-7

cdr3_aa: CAIRGRLAGWETQYF
cdr3_nt: TGTGCCATCAGGGGACGCCTAGCGGGTTGGGAGACCCAGTACTTC
v_call: TRBV10-3
d_call: TRBD2
clone_size: NA
j_call: TRBJ2-5

cdr3_aa: CAWSPGNTEAFF
cdr3_nt: TGTGCCTGGAGCCCAGGGAACACTGAAGCTTTCTTT
v_call: TRBV30
d_call: NA
clone_size: NA
j_call: TRBJ1-1

cdr3_aa: CASSPARGNQPQHF
cdr3_nt: TGTGCCAGCAGCCCCGCCAGGGGCAATCAGCCCCAGCATTTT
v_call: TRBV6-5
d_call: NA
clone_size: NA
j_call: TRBJ1-5

cdr3_aa: CASSQEVSGTGTYEQYF
cdr3_nt: TGTGCCAGCAGCCAAGAAGTCAGTGGGACAGGGACCTACGAGCAGTACTTC
v_call: TRBV4-2
d_call: TRBD1
clone_size: NA
j_call: TRBJ2-7

cdr3_aa: CASSPGQGLNYGYTF
cdr3_nt: TGTGCCAGCAGCCCAGGACAGGGGCTGAACTATGGCTACACCTTC
v_call: TRBV7-9
d_call: TRBD1
clone_size: once
j_call: TRBJ1-2

cdr3_aa: CASSPRAGRVQYF
cdr3_nt: TGTGCCAGCAGCCCTAGGGCCGGGAGAGTGCAGTACTTC
v_call: TRBV9
d_call: NA
clone_size: few
j_call: TRBJ2-7

cdr3_aa: CASSFVSGSSPGEQFF
cdr3_nt: TGCGCCAGCAGCTTTGTTAGCGGGAGTTCCCCCGGTGAGCAGTTCTTC
v_call: TRBV5-1
d_call: TRBD2
clone_size: NA
j_call: TRBJ2-1